The clone carrying this T cell receptor beta chain was observed a few times. Antigen unknown. Sequenced by immunoSEQ multiplex PCR; TCRdb stores in-frame clones only, minus some. The sample includes around 5,200 clones, about three quarters of them seen just once. Tumor tissue was taken before any definitive surgery or chemotherapy was given. The data were taken from a study of high-grade serous ovarian cancer treatment subgroups. Study as a whole: Each sample yielded on average approximately 7,500 unique TCR beta rearrangements from roughly 15,000 reads. Study-wide results and caveats: Bulk tumor TCR sequencing gave no spatial information. Clonal relatedness tracked neoantigen level, and by trend copy number and mutation load. Tumors within one patient showed repertoire similarity of roughly 0.095 to 0.85.

This CDR3 comprises 12 residues. The germline V and J ends were trimmed by 5 bases and 4 bases, with 9 bases remaining between them. Germline loops: CDR1 SGHVS, CDR2 FNYEAQ. This receptor was obtained from a human donor with high-grade serous ovarian cancer. The genes are TRBV7-6 and TRBJ2-7; a possible D gene is TRBD2 (6 bases). The sequencing input was tumor tissue. The CDR3 DNA sequence: TGTGCCAGCAGCCTCCGGGGGTACGAGCAGTACTTC. This codes for CASSLRGYEQYF.